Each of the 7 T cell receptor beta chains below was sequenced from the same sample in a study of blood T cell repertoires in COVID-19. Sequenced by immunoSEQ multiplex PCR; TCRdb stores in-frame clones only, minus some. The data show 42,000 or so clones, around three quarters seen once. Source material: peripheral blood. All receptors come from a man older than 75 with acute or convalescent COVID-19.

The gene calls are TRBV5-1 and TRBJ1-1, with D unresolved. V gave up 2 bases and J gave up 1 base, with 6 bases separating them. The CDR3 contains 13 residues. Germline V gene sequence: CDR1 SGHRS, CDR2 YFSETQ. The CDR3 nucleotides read TGCGCCAGCAGCTTCCGGTCGAACACTGAAGCTTTCTTT. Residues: CASSFRSNTEAFF.

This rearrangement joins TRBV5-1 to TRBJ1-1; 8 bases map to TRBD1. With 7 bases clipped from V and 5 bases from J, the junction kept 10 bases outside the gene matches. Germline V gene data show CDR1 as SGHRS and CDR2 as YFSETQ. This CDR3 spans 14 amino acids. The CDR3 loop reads CASRQGAGQTEAFF. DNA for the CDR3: TGCGCCAGCCGTCAGGGGGCAGGTCAAACTGAAGCTTTCTTT.

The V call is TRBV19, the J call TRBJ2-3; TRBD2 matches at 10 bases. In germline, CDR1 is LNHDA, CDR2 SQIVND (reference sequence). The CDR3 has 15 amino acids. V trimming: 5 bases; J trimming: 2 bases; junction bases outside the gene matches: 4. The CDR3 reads CASSESGGATDTQYF. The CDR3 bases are TGTGCCAGTAGTGAAAGCGGGGGGGCCACAGATACGCAGTATTTT.

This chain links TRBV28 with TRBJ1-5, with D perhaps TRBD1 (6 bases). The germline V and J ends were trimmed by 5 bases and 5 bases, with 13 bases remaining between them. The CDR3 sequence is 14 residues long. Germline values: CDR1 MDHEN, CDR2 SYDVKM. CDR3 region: CASSHSQGYQPQHF. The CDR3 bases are TGTGCCAGCAGTCATAGTCAGGGGTATCAGCCCCAGCATTTT.

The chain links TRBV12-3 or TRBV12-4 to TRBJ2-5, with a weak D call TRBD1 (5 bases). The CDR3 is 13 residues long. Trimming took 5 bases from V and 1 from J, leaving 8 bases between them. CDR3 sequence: CASSPTVQETQYF. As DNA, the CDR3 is TGTGCCAGCAGTCCGACAGTCCAAGAGACCCAGTACTTC.

CDR3 nucleotides: TGCGCCAGCAGCTTAGGGACAGGGGGAAATGGCTACACCTTC. It encodes CASSLGTGGNGYTF. The chain carries TRBV5-1 and TRBJ1-2, with 11 bases lining up with TRBD1. This CDR3 has 14 amino acids. Germline V gene data show CDR1 as SGHRS and CDR2 as YFSETQ. V shed 2 bases, J shed 6 bases, and the junction held 3 bases outside the gene matches.

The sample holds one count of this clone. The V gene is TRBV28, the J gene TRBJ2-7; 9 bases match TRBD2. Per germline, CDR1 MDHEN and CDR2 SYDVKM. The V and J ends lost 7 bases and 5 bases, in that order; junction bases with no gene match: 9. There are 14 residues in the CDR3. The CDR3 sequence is CASTLSGSYHEQYF. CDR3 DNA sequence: TGTGCCAGCACCCTTAGCGGGAGTTACCACGAGCAGTACTTC.